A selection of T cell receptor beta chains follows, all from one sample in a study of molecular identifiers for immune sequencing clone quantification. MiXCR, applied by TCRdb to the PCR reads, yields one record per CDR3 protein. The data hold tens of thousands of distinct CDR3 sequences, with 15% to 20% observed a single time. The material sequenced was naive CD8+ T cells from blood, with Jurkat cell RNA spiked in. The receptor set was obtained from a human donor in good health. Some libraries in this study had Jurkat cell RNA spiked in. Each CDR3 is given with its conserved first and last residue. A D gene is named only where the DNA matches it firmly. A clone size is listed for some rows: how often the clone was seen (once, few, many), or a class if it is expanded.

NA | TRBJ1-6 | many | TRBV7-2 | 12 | CASSSYNSPLHF | TGTGCCAGCAGCTCGTACAATTCACCCCTCCACTTT
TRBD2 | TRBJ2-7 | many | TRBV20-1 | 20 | CSARDHVSGTSGVSSYEQYF | TGCAGTGCTAGAGATCATGTATCCGGGACTAGCGGGGTAAGCTCCTACGAGCAGTACTTC
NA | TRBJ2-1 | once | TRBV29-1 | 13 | CSVESDHYNEQFF | TGCAGCGTTGAAAGCGACCACTACAATGAGCAGTTCTTC
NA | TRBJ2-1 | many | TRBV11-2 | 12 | CASSFAHNEQFF | TGTGCCAGCAGCTTCGCGCACAATGAGCAGTTCTTC
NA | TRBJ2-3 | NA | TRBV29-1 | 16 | CSVEDLWGLIPDTQYF | TGCAGCGTTGAAGATTTATGGGGCTTAATCCCGGATACGCAGTATTTT
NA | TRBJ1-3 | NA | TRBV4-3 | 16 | CASSQDRFLSGNTIYF | TGCGCCAGCAGCCAAGATAGATTCCTCTCTGGAAACACCATATATTTT
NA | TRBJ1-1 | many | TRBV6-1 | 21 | CASSEANRWASRLGENTEAFF | TGTGCCAGCAGTGAAGCGAATCGATGGGCCAGTCGATTGGGCGAGAACACTGAAGCTTTCTTT
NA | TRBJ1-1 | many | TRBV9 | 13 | CASSVATNTEAFF | TGTGCCAGCAGCGTAGCCACGAACACTGAAGCTTTCTTT
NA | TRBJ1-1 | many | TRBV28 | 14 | CASSLSGAGTEAFF | TGTGCCAGCAGTTTATCAGGGGCTGGCACTGAAGCTTTCTTT
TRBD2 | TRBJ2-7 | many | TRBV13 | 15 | CASSIASGRTDEQYF | TGTGCCAGCAGCATCGCTAGCGGGAGGACAGACGAGCAGTACTTC
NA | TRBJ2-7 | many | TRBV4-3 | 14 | CASSQDIGGYEQYF | TGCGCCAGCAGCCAAGATATAGGCGGTTACGAGCAGTACTTC
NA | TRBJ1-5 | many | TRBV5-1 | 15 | CASSPGAAYNQPQHF | TGCGCCAGCAGCCCCGGAGCGGCCTACAATCAGCCCCAGCATTTT
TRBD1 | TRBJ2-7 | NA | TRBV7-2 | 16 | CASSYTGTGVLYEQYF | TGTGCCAGCAGCTACACCGGGACAGGGGTATTATACGAGCAGTACTTC
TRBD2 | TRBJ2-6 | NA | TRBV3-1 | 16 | CACTPQGGSGANVLTF | TGTGCCTGCACCCCGCAGGGAGGGTCTGGGGCCAACGTCCTGACTTTC
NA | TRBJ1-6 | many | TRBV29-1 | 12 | CSVGEQGSPLHF | TGCAGCGTTGGGGAACAGGGATCACCCCTCCACTTT
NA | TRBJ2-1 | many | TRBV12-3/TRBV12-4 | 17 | CASSAVFRDTTYNEQFF | TGTGCCAGCAGTGCCGTGTTCCGGGACACCACCTACAATGAGCAGTTCTTC
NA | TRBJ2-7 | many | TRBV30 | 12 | CACKGRGWEQYF | TGTGCCTGTAAAGGACGGGGTTGGGAGCAGTACTTC
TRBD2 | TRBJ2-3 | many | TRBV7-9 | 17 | CASSPDSAGGNGDTQYF | TGTGCCAGCAGCCCTGACTCAGCGGGGGGCAATGGAGATACGCAGTATTTT
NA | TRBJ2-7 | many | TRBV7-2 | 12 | CASSPPLGEQYF | TGTGCCAGCAGCCCGCCTTTGGGCGAGCAGTACTTC
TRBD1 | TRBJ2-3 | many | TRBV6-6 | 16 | CASSYLRQGGADTQYF | TGTGCCAGCAGTTACCTTCGACAGGGTGGGGCAGATACGCAGTATTTT
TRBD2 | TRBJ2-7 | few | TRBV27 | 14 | CASSFVSGSYEQYF | TGTGCCAGCAGTTTTGTTAGCGGGAGTTACGAGCAGTACTTC
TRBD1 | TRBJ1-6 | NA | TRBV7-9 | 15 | CASSLADRGHSPLHF | TGTGCCAGCAGCTTAGCTGACAGGGGCCATTCACCCCTCCACTTT
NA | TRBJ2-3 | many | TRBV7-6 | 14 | CASSPETRGDTQYF | TGTGCCAGCAGCCCCGAGACTAGAGGTGATACGCAGTATTTT
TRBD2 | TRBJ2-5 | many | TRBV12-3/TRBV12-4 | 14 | CASGTSGILETQYF | TGTGCCAGCGGCACTAGCGGGATATTAGAGACCCAGTACTTC
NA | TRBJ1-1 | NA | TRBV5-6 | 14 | CASSLVRLNTEALF | TGTGCCAGCAGCTTGGTCAGACTGAACACTGAAGCTCTCTTT
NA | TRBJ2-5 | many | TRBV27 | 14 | CASSPMTEQETQYF | TGTGCCAGCAGTCCCATGACAGAGCAAGAGACCCAGTACTTC
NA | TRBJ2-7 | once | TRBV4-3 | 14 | CASSATLSFYEQYF | TGCGCCAGCAGCGCGACGCTCAGTTTTTACGAGCAGTACTTC
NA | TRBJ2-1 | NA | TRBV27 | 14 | CASGLDGGGDEPFF | TGTGCCAGCGGTCTCGATGGGGGGGGCGATGAGCCGTTCTTC
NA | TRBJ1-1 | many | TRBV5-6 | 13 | CASSLRTAWEAFF | TGTGCCAGCAGCCTACGGACAGCCTGGGAAGCTTTCTTT
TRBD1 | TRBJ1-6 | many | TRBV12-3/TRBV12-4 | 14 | CASSLRGRGSPLHF | TGTGCCAGCAGTCTCAGGGGGCGAGGTTCACCCCTCCACTTT
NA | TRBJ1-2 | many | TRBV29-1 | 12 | CSVSDSYSGYTF | TGCAGCGTTTCAGACAGTTACAGTGGCTACACCTTC
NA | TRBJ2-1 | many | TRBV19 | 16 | CASSFSQGRSYNEQFF | TGTGCCAGTAGTTTTTCACAGGGAAGGTCCTACAATGAGCAGTTCTTC
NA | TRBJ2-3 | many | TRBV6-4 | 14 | CASSDSHPTSPQYF | TGTGCCAGCAGTGACTCTCACCCAACCTCTCCGCAGTATTTT
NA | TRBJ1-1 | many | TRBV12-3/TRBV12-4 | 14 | CASTLGGLDTEAFF | TGTGCCAGCACCCTGGGGGGGTTGGACACTGAAGCTTTCTTT
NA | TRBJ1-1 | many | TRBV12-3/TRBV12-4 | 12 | CASSPGGTEAFF | TGTGCCAGCAGCCCCGGGGGGACTGAAGCTTTCTTT
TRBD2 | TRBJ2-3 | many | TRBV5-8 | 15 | CASSLGGRAIDTQYF | TGTGCCAGCAGCTTGGGCGGGAGGGCCATAGATACGCAGTATTTT
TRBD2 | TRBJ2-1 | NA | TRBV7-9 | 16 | CASSWNSGSSYNEQFF | TGTGCCAGCAGCTGGAATAGCGGGAGTTCCTACAATGAGCAGTTCTTC
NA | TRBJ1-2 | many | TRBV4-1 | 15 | CASSQEPLENYGYTF | TGCGCCAGCAGCCAAGAGCCCCTTGAAAACTATGGCTACACCTTC
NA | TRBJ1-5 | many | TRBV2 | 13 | CASSPNGGEPQHF | TGTGCCAGCAGTCCGAACGGTGGTGAGCCCCAGCATTTT
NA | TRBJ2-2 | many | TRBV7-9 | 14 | CASSPDRNTGELFF | TGTGCCAGCAGCCCGGACAGGAACACCGGGGAGCTGTTTTTT